One sample yielded the 17 T cell receptor beta chains listed below, sequenced in a study of blood T cell repertoires in COVID-19. Using immunoSEQ multiplex PCR, the repertoire was profiled, and TCRdb retains in-frame clones only, with some absent. Of several thousand clones listed, around 70% were seen once; the top ten hold roughly a sixth. The specimen was peripheral blood. The receptors derive from a human donor in a cohort sampled during active COVID-19.

Turning to this clone: Additional DNA sequences in this sample encode the identical CDR3. V usage is TRBV7-9 and J usage is TRBJ1-2; 7 bases are a match to TRBD1. CDR1 and CDR2 from the germline V gene are SEHNR and FQNEAQ (reference sequence). The CDR3 is 14 amino acids. With 9 bases clipped from V and 6 bases from J, the junction kept 13 bases outside the gene matches. The DNA of the CDR3 is TGTGCCAGTAGTTCACCAGACAGGGTAGATGGCTACACCTTC. Protein sequence: CASSSPDRVDGYTF.

This chain connects TRBV6-5 to TRBJ1-2, with a tentative D call TRBD1 (5 bases). This CDR3 region has 14 residues. V lost 0 bases and J lost 3, with 8 bases in between. Germline CDR1 and CDR2: MNHEY and SVGAGI. The CDR3 coding sequence is TGTGCCAGCAGTTACTCGGGGGGAGACTATGGCTACACCTTC. It yields the protein CASSYSGGDYGYTF.

This clone is labeled as medium-sized. In the same sample, other DNA sequences code for this CDR3. This sequence joins TRBV5-5 and TRBJ2-1, with D unclear. Trimming removed 0 bases from V and 6 bases from J, with 7 bases in between. CDR1 is SGHKS, CDR2 YYEKEE, per germline (reference sequence). CDR3 length: 13 residues. As DNA, the CDR3 is TGTGCCAGCAGCTTGGCCAAGCGCAATGAGCAGTTCTTC. Translating gives CASSLAKRNEQFF.

V is TRBV15 and J is TRBJ1-2; 12 bases match TRBD1. V shed 4 bases and J 8 bases; nucleotides not matched to a gene: 8. This CDR3 is built from 15 residues. The germline V gene encodes CDR1 LNHNV and CDR2 YYDKDF (reference sequence). CDR3 sequence: CATSTGTGGPEGYTF. The CDR3 DNA reads as TGTGCCACCAGCACTGGGACAGGGGGCCCAGAGGGCTACACCTTC.

J is TRBJ2-2 and V is TRBV28; no clear D. Looked up from germline, CDR1 is MDHEN and CDR2 is SYDVKM. V was cut by 5 bases and J by 9 bases, with 10 bases left in between. This CDR3 has 12 residues. Here the CDR3 DNA reads TGTGCCAGCAGTCCTACCCAATGGGAGCTGTTTTTT. Its translation is CASSPTQWELFF.

This clone showed up just once. The rearrangement uses TRBV9 and TRBJ1-1; 8 nucleotides agree with TRBD1. The V and J ends lost 0 bases and 10 bases, in that order; junction bases with no gene match: 8. Looked up from germline, CDR1 is SGDLS and CDR2 is YYNGEE. The CDR3 extends over 14 amino acids. In DNA, the CDR3 is TGTGCCAGCAGCGTAGGGAGTCAGGGGGCAGGAGCTTTCTTT. It specifies CASSVGSQGAGAFF. Full variable domain (missing parts from reference TRBV9 and TRBJ1-1): DSGVTQTPKHLITATGQRVTLRCSPRSGDLSVYWYQQSLDQGLQFLIQYYNGEERAKGNILERFSAQQFPDLHSELNLSSLELGDSALYFCASSVGSQGAGAFFGQGTRLTVV.

In this sample, this clone is medium-sized. This chain joins TRBV2 and TRBJ1-1, with D possibly matching TRBD1 (5 bases). The germline V gene has CDR1 SNHLY and CDR2 FYNNEI. This CDR3 contains 15 residues. The V and J ends lost 1 base and 3 bases respectively, with 12 bases between them. CDR3 coding DNA: TGTGCCAGCAGTGAAGTTACAGGTGGGGACACTGAAGCTTTCTTT. This gives the protein CASSEVTGGDTEAFF.

This clone has more than one count but fewer than ten. The chain is built from TRBV5-4 and TRBJ2-1; D possibly corresponds to TRBD2 (6 bases). Germline V gene data show CDR1 as SGHNT and CDR2 as YYREEE (reference sequence). This CDR3 comprises 17 residues. V lost 4 bases and J 4 bases, leaving 21 bases between the germline ends. The CDR3 coding sequence is TGTGCCAGCAGCCCCGGTACGGGAGCAGTAATGTACAATGAGCAGTTCTTC. It is translated as CASSPGTGAVMYNEQFF.

The chain employs TRBV6-5 and TRBJ2-7; 7 bases are shared with TRBD2. The V and J ends lost 6 bases and 5 bases, in that order; junction bases with no gene match: 10. The CDR3 is 14 residues long. Germline CDR1 and CDR2: MNHEY and SVGAGI. This CDR3 is CASSPWGGGDEQYF. CDR3 nucleotides: TGTGCCAGCAGCCCGTGGGGGGGTGGGGACGAGCAGTACTTC.

In its sample, this clone was seen a few times. The chain carries TRBV4-1 and TRBJ1-1; possible D gene TRBD1, 6 bases. Germline V gene sequence: CDR1 MGHRA, CDR2 YSYEKL. V was clipped by 1 base and J by 6 bases, with 15 bases between them. This CDR3 is 15 amino acids long. In DNA form, the CDR3 reads TGCGCCAGCAGCCAAGCGGGGGGGCTGACGGCTGAAGCTTTCTTT. It yields the protein CASSQAGGLTAEAFF.

The chain joins TRBV7-9 to TRBJ2-1; weak D call: TRBD2 (5 bases). The CDR3 runs 17 residues. V was shortened by 1 base and J by 4 bases, with 17 bases between the two germline ends. Germline V gene lookup returns CDR1 SEHNR and CDR2 FQNEAQ (reference sequence). For the CDR3, the DNA is TGTGCCAGCAGCTTAGGTGGTGCTGAAGCGGTTTACAATGAGCAGTTCTTC. Protein: CASSLGGAEAVYNEQFF.

The DNA of the CDR3 is TGTGCCAGCAGTCCGACAGACAATGAGCAGTTCTTC. This gives the protein CASSPTDNEQFF. The chain combines TRBV12-3 or TRBV12-4 with TRBJ2-1; a weak D match, TRBD1 (5 bases). With 5 bases removed from V and 5 bases from J, the gap between germline ends came to 7 bases. The CDR3 covers 12 residues.

The chain is built from TRBV19 and TRBJ2-7; no reliable D call. This CDR3 region has 13 residues. V gave up 3 bases and J gave up 2 bases, with 8 bases separating them. From germline, CDR1 is LNHDA and CDR2 SQIVND (reference sequence). This CDR3 is CASSIIDTYEQYF. The CDR3 DNA follows: TGTGCCAGTAGTATTATAGATACCTACGAGCAGTACTTC.

This clone has only a few counts. CDR3 sequence reads: CATSDWRTGDEKLFF. The DNA for the CDR3 is TGTGCCACCAGTGATTGGAGGACAGGGGATGAAAAACTGTTTTTT. This chain uses TRBV24-1 with TRBJ1-4; 9 bases align to TRBD1. Per germline, CDR1 KGHDR and CDR2 SFDVKD. The CDR3 has 15 amino acids. V shed 2 bases, J shed 6 bases, and the junction held 3 bases outside the gene matches.

The chain is built from TRBV6-1 and TRBJ2-1, with 9 bases identical to TRBD2. V lost 3 bases, J lost 5 bases, and 8 bases stayed unmatched. This CDR3 is 16 amino acids long. Germline V lookup: CDR1 MNHNS, CDR2 SASEGT. The chain's CDR3 is CASSDLTSGLNNEQFF. As DNA, the CDR3 is TGTGCCAGCAGTGACCTTACTAGCGGGCTTAACAATGAGCAGTTCTTC.

This chain uses TRBV27 with TRBJ2-1; 9 nucleotides match TRBD2. The CDR3 contains 15 residues. V gave up 8 bases and J gave up 7 bases; unmatched junction bases: 12. The germline gives CDR1 MNHEY, CDR2 SMNVEV (reference sequence). CDR3 nucleotides: TGTGCCAGCGGCGGACCGGGACTAGCAAAGAATGAGCAGTTCTTC. As protein: CASGGPGLAKNEQFF.

The rearrangement joins TRBV27 to TRBJ2-7, with 7 bases lining up with TRBD2. The V gene's germline CDR1 is MNHEY and CDR2 SMNVEV (reference sequence). Unmatched junction bases numbered 11, after V lost 3 bases and J lost 6 bases. The CDR3 has 15 residues. DNA of the CDR3: TGTGCCAGCAGTTTGCATACCGGGGGGAGGCTCGAGCAGTACTTC. It yields the protein CASSLHTGGRLEQYF.